What follows are 6 T cell receptor beta chains derived from one specimen sequenced in a study of graft-versus-host responses after intestinal transplantation. Antigens for these TCRs are unknown. The assay was immunoSEQ multiplex PCR, and TCRdb's table has in-frame clones only and misses some. The repertoire has around 78,000 clones, roughly 91% of them found once; the top ten carry approximately 8%. The source material was unstimulated CD8+ T cells sorted from spleen or lymph node cells, sampled before transplant. The origin of the receptors is a human donor who was the organ donor for an intestinal transplant.

This clone is a singleton in its sample. The gene calls are TRBV9 and TRBJ2-1; 9 nucleotides line up with TRBD1. V trimming: 3 bases; J trimming: 9 bases; junction bases outside the gene matches: 10. The CDR3 has 15 residues. The germline CDR1 and CDR2 sequences are SGDLS and YYNGEE. CDR3 in amino acids: CASSAQGAKAGEQFF. The CDR3 DNA is TGTGCCAGCAGCGCACAGGGGGCTAAAGCCGGTGAGCAGTTCTTC.

V gene TRBV30 combines with J gene TRBJ2-7, with D uncertain. Germline-derived CDR1 and CDR2 are GTSNPN and SVGIG (reference sequence). V was clipped by 5 bases and J by 7 bases, with 15 bases between them. This CDR3 region has 12 residues. CDR3 sequence (DNA): TGTGCCTGGTCTCCAATCACCAGAGAGCAGTACTTC. It translates to CAWSPITREQYF.

V usage is TRBV21-1 and J usage is TRBJ1-6; the table names TRBD1, a call not compared with the DNA. TRBV21-1 is a known pseudogene. This CDR3 is built from 16 residues. CDR3 DNA sequence: TGTGCCAGCAGCACGCAACAGGGGGTCCATAATTCACCCCTCCACTTT. It codes for CASSTQQGVHNSPLHF.

The chain joins TRBV7-3 to TRBJ1-1; the D is unclear. Germline V lookup: CDR1 SGHTA, CDR2 FQGTGA. V was shortened by 1 base and J by 1 base, with 4 bases between the two germline ends. This CDR3 has 13 residues. The CDR3 coding sequence is TGTGCCAGCAGCTTAATAGCGAACACTGAAGCTTTCTTT. It codes for CASSLIANTEAFF.

This chain joins TRBV5-5 and TRBJ1-1; no reliable D call. The germline V gene has CDR1 SGHKS and CDR2 YYEKEE (reference sequence). Trimming stripped 6 bases from V and 4 bases from J, with 13 bases between. The CDR3 loop spans 13 amino acids. The CDR3, as DNA: TGTGCCAGCACCACCCCGGGTAGCACTGAAGCTTTCTTT. Its protein product is CASTTPGSTEAFF.

The rearrangement links TRBV15 to TRBJ2-1; a possible D gene is TRBD2 (5 bases). Between the trimmed V and J ends, which lost 1 base and 8 bases, there was a span of 12 bases. This CDR3 region has 14 residues. The germline CDR1 and CDR2 sequences are LNHNV and YYDKDF (reference sequence). The CDR3 region is CATSRVDERDEQFF. CDR3 in DNA: TGTGCCACCAGCAGAGTAGATGAGAGGGATGAGCAGTTCTTC.